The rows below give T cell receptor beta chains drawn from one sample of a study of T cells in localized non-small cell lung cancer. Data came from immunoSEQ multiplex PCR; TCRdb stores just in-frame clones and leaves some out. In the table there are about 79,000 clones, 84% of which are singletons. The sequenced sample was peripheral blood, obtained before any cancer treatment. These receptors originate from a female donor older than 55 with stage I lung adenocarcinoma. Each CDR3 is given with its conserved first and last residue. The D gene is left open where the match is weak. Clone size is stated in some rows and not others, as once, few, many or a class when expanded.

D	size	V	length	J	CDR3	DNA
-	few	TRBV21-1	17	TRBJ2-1	CASSLADWGINNNEQFF	TGTGCCAGCAGCCTCGCGGATTGGGGCATAAATAACAATGAGCAGTTCTTC
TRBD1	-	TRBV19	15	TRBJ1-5	CASSNRDRRFQPQHF	TGTGCCAGTAGTAACCGGGACAGGAGGTTCCAGCCCCAGCATTTT
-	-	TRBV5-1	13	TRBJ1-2	CASSLEGNYGYTF	TGCGCCAGCAGCTTGGAGGGGAACTATGGCTACACCTTC
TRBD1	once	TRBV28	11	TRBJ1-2	CACRGNSGYTF	TGTGCCTGCAGGGGGAATTCGGGCTACACCTTC
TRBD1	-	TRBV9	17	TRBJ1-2	CASSYGAGGFEGYGYTF	TGTGCCAGCAGCTATGGGGCAGGGGGTTTTGAGGGCTATGGCTACACCTTC
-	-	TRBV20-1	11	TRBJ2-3	CSARLTDTQYF	TGCAGTGCTAGGTTGACGGATACGCAGTATTTT
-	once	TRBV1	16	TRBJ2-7	CTSSRDLRGALYEQYF	TGCACCAGCAGCCGAGACCTCCGGGGGGCCCTCTACGAGCAGTACTTC
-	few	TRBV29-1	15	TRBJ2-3	CSVEDPQGATDTQYF	TGCAGCGTTGAAGATCCCCAGGGCGCTACAGATACGCAGTATTTT
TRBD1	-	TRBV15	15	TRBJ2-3	CATSTRTGKTDTQYF	TGTGCCACCAGCACTAGGACAGGGAAAACAGATACGCAGTATTTT
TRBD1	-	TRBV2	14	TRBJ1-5	CASSMTGVSQPQHF	TGTGCCAGCAGTATGACAGGGGTCAGCCAGCCCCAGCATTTT
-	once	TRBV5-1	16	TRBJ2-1	CASSLAGAQHYNEQFF	TGCGCCAGCAGCTTGGCAGGGGCACAACATTACAATGAGCAGTTCTTC
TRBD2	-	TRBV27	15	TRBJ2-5	CASSLGTSGKKTQYF	TGTGCCAGCAGTTTAGGGACTAGCGGGAAGAAGACCCAGTACTTC
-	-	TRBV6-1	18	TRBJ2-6	CASSDWYPYRVWANVLTF	TGTGCCAGCAGTGATTGGTATCCTTACAGGGTTTGGGCCAACGTCCTGACTTTC
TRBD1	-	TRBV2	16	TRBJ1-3	CASSGQGASSGNTIYF	TGTGCCAGCTCCGGACAGGGGGCTAGCTCTGGAAACACCATATATTTT
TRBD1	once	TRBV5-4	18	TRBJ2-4	CASSSGTGTDLAKNIQYF	TGTGCCAGCAGCTCAGGGACAGGGACCGATCTAGCCAAAAACATTCAGTACTTC
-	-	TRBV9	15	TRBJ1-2	CASSARGGANYGYTF	TGTGCCAGCAGCGCCCGGGGTGGGGCTAACTATGGCTACACCTTC
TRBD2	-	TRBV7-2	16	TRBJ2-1	CASSLVRESAYNEQFF	TGTGCCAGCAGCTTAGTGCGGGAGTCTGCCTACAATGAGCAGTTCTTC
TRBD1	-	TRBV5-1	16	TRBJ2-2	CASSLEAGGAIGELFF	TGCGCCAGCAGCTTGGAAGCAGGGGGCGCAATCGGGGAGCTGTTTTTT
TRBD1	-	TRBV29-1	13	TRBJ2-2	CSVQGAATGELFF	TGCAGCGTACAGGGGGCGGCCACCGGGGAGCTGTTTTTT
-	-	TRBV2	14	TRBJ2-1	CASRPASSYNEQFF	TGTGCCAGCCGACCTGCCAGCTCCTACAATGAGCAGTTCTTC
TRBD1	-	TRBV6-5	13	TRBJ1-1	CASSPQGGTEAFF	TGTGCCAGCAGTCCTCAGGGGGGCACTGAAGCTTTCTTT
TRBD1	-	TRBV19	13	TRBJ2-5	CASSINRGYEQYF	TGTGCCAGTAGTATAAACAGGGGATATGAGCAGTACTTC
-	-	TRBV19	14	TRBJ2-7	CASSPRVGTYEQYF	TGTGCCAGTAGTCCCCGGGTGGGGACCTACGAGCAGTACTTC
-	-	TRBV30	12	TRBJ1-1	CAWDGWGAEAFF	TGTGCCTGGGATGGGTGGGGCGCTGAAGCTTTCTTT
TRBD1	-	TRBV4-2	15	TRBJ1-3	CASSQAIQGGNTIYF	TGTGCCAGCAGCCAAGCGATCCAGGGGGGGAACACCATATATTTT
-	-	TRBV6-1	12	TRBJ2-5	CASTGGTETQYF	TGTGCCAGCACTGGGGGGACGGAGACCCAGTACTTC
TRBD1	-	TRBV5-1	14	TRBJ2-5	CASRTTGGQETQYF	TGCGCCAGCAGGACGACAGGGGGCCAAGAGACCCAGTACTTC
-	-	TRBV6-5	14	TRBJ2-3	CASSSATGTDTQYF	TGTGCCAGCAGTTCGGCGACAGGCACAGATACGCAGTATTTT
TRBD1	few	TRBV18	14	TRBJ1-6	CASSRDRGNSPLHF	TGTGCCAGCTCACGGGACAGGGGGAATTCACCCCTCCACTTT
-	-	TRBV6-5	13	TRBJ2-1	CASSYRMHNEQFF	TGTGCCAGCAGTTATAGGATGCACAATGAGCAGTTCTTC
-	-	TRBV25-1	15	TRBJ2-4	CASSDTALAKNIQYF	TGTGCCAGCAGTGACACAGCACTAGCCAAAAACATTCAGTACTTC
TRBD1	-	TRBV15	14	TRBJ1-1	CATSRSLGQGEAFF	TGTGCCACCAGCAGATCCCTTGGACAGGGCGAAGCTTTCTTT
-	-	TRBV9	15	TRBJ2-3	CASSVEGQSGDTQYF	TGTGCCAGCAGCGTAGAGGGGCAGAGCGGAGATACGCAGTATTTT
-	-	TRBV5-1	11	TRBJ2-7	CASSLEYEQYF	TGCGCCAGCAGCTTGGAGTACGAGCAGTACTTC
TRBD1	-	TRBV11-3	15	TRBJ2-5	CASSLGGQPQETQYF	TGTGCCAGCAGCTTAGGGGGACAGCCGCAAGAGACCCAGTACTTC
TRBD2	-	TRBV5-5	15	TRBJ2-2	CASSFTSGRIGELFF	TGTGCCAGCAGCTTTACTAGCGGGAGGATCGGGGAGCTGTTTTTT
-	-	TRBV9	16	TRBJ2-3	CASSVEAGASTDTQYF	TGTGCCAGCAGCGTAGAGGCGGGGGCCAGCACAGATACGCAGTATTTT
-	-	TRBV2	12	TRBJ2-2	CASRTPPRELFF	TGTGCCAGCAGGACACCCCCCCGGGAGCTGTTTTTT
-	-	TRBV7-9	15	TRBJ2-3	CASIPGAGSLDTQYF	TGTGCCAGCATCCCTGGGGCGGGTTCCTTGGATACGCAGTATTTT
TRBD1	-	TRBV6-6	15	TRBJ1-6	CASRLQGGRGSPLHF	TGTGCCAGCAGACTACAGGGGGGGCGAGGTTCACCCCTCCACTTT
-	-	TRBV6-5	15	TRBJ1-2	CASSYGDGSNYGYTF	TGTGCCAGCAGTTACGGGGACGGATCTAACTATGGCTACACCTTC
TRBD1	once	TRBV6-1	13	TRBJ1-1	CASRSTGGTEAFF	TGTGCCAGCAGATCAACAGGGGGTACTGAAGCTTTCTTT
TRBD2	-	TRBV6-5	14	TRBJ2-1	CASGTGTSGTEQFF	TGTGCCAGCGGAACCGGGACTAGCGGGACGGAGCAGTTCTTC
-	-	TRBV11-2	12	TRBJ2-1	CASSLDRRFAFF	TGTGCCAGCAGCTTAGATCGCAGGTTTGCGTTCTTC
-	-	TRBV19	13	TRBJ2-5	CASSIGTSETQYF	TGTGCCAGTAGTATAGGGACAAGTGAGACCCAGTACTTC
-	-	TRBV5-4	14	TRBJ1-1	CASSPTGRDTEAFF	TGTGCCAGCAGCCCGACTGGTAGGGACACTGAAGCTTTCTTT
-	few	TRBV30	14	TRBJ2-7	CAWSVGLSSYEQYF	TGTGCCTGGAGTGTTGGTCTAAGCTCCTACGAGCAGTACTTC
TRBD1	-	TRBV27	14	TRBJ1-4	CASSFTGDGEKLFF	TGTGCCAGCAGTTTTACAGGGGATGGAGAAAAACTGTTTTTT
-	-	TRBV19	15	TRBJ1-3	CASSERAISGNTIYF	TGTGCCAGTTCGGAGAGGGCGATCTCTGGAAACACCATATATTTT
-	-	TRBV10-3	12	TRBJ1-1	CAISDVRSEAFF	TGTGCCATCAGTGACGTGAGATCTGAAGCTTTCTTT
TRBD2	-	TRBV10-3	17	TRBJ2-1	CAISESGTSGGNNEQFF	TGTGCCATCAGTGAGTCAGGGACTAGCGGGGGAAACAATGAGCAGTTCTTC
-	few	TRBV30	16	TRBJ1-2	CAWSSLGGGRGYGYTF	TGTGCCTGGAGCTCCCTGGGGGGGGGCAGAGGCTATGGCTACACCTTC
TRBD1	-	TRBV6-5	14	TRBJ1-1	CASRNPQGAAEAFF	TGTGCCAGCAGGAATCCACAGGGGGCTGCTGAAGCTTTCTTT
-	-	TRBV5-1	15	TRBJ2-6	CASTGIRAGANVLTF	TGCGCCAGCACAGGGATCAGGGCCGGGGCCAACGTCCTGACTTTC
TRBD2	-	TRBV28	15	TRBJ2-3	CASSPQRGGRDTQYF	TGTGCCAGCAGCCCCCAGCGGGGCGGCAGGGATACGCAGTATTTT
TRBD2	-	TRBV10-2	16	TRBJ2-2	CASSELAGVRTGELFF	TGCGCCAGCAGTGAACTAGCGGGAGTAAGAACCGGGGAGCTGTTTTTT
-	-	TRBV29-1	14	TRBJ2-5	CSVEVTGGGETQYF	TGCAGCGTTGAAGTTACGGGGGGCGGAGAGACCCAGTACTTC